A single sample gave rise to the 28 T cell receptor beta chains below, sequenced in a study of T cell responses to AZD1222 COVID-19 vaccine. Clones were sequenced by immunoSEQ multiplex PCR, and TCRdb holds only the in-frame ones, with some missing. Of 98,000 or so clones in the sample, about 89% were seen once. The specimen comprised peripheral blood, sampled 28 days after the second dose of the MenACWY control vaccine. The receptors originated from an adult who received the MenACWY meningococcal vaccine as a control.

V is TRBV11-2 and J is TRBJ1-6; D is unclear. CDR1 and CDR2 from the germline V gene are SGHAT and FQNNGV. V was shortened by 1 base and J by 2 bases, with 6 bases between the two germline ends. The CDR3 extends over 15 amino acids. In DNA form, the CDR3 reads TGTGCCAGCAGCTTAGGAGGTGCCTATAATTCACCCCTCCACTTT. Its translation is CASSLGGAYNSPLHF. The entire variable domain, with the rest obtained from reference TRBV11-2 and TRBJ1-6, is as follows: EAGVAQSPRYKIIEKRQSVAFWCNPISGHATLYWYQQILGQGPKLLIQFQNNGVVDDSQLPKDRFSAERLKGVDSTLKIQPAKLEDSAVYLCASSLGGAYNSPLHFGNGTRLTVT.

This rearrangement joins TRBV2 to TRBJ1-2, with TRBD1 matching 7 bases. V gave up 6 bases and J gave up 4 bases; unmatched junction bases: 5. Germline loops: CDR1 SNHLY, CDR2 FYNNEI. The CDR3 is 13 amino acids. The CDR3 is CASRGEGAYGYTF. The CDR3 nucleotides read TGTGCCAGCAGGGGGGAGGGGGCCTATGGCTACACCTTC.

The chain is built from TRBV19 and TRBJ2-2; no clear D. Germline V gene sequence: CDR1 LNHDA, CDR2 SQIVND (reference sequence). The CDR3 contains 12 residues. Deletions cut 3 bases from V and 9 bases from J, with 8 bases between. As DNA, the CDR3 is TGTGCCAGTAGTATGGCGGCCTGGGAGCTGTTTTTT. Residues: CASSMAAWELFF.

The V gene is TRBV5-6, the J gene TRBJ2-7; D call uncertain. The CDR3 spans 12 residues. The V gene lost 2 bases and the J gene lost 6 bases, with 9 bases spanning the gap. Per the germline V gene, CDR1 is SGHDT and CDR2 is YYEEEE. CDR3 amino acids: CASSFDTAEQYF. The CDR3, as DNA: TGTGCCAGCAGCTTCGATACGGCCGAGCAGTACTTC.

This chain links TRBV19 with TRBJ1-5, with a weak D call TRBD1 (5 bases). Trimming left V 5 bases short and J 7 bases short, with 12 bases between. Germline-derived CDR1 and CDR2 are LNHDA and SQIVND (reference sequence). The CDR3 has 13 residues. The CDR3 nucleotides are TGTGCCAGTAGTTCAGGCCGGGGGCAGCCCCAGCATTTT. Protein sequence: CASSSGRGQPQHF.

The genes are TRBV2 and TRBJ2-7; 7 positions agree with TRBD1. Germline V CDR1 and CDR2: SNHLY, FYNNEI. The CDR3 covers 13 residues. The V segment lost 6 bases and the J segment 2 bases; nucleotides outside the gene matches: 4. CDR3 amino acids: CASRGQTAYEQYF. The CDR3 region has the DNA TGTGCCAGCAGGGGACAGACTGCCTACGAGCAGTACTTC.

This chain links TRBV7-8 with TRBJ2-3; the D is unclear. Germline V gene lookup returns CDR1 SGHVS and CDR2 FQNEAQ. The CDR3 has 17 amino acids. Trimming left V 2 bases short and J 3 bases short, with 18 bases between. CDR3 loop: CASSLFSPSWGTDTQYF. CDR3 sequence (DNA): TGTGCCAGCAGCTTATTCTCCCCTAGTTGGGGTACAGATACGCAGTATTTT.

This chain joins TRBV25-1 and TRBJ2-5; D tentatively fits TRBD1 or TRBD2 (5 bases each). This CDR3 has 14 amino acids. The germline gives CDR1 MGHDK, CDR2 SYGVNS. V was cut by 3 bases and J by 3 bases, with 11 bases left in between. The CDR3 DNA sequence: TGTGCCAGCAGTGATTGGGACGTAGAAGAGACCCAGTACTTC. Translating it yields CASSDWDVEETQYF.

The chain is built from TRBV7-9 and TRBJ1-1; D remains ambiguous. The CDR3 has 15 amino acids. Trimming cost V 5 bases and J 0 bases, with 13 bases left between them. Germline assignment: CDR1 SEHNR and CDR2 FQNEAQ (reference sequence). CDR3 amino acids: CASSLGIGMNTEAFF. CDR3 coding DNA: TGTGCCAGCAGCCTCGGAATTGGTATGAACACTGAAGCTTTCTTT.

The chain is built from TRBV3-1 (or the pseudogene TRBV3-2) and TRBJ2-1; possible D gene TRBD1, 5 bases. Trimming shortened V by 0 bases and J by 2 bases, and 17 bases separated the two germline ends. Per germline, CDR1 LGHDT and CDR2 YNNKEL (reference sequence). CDR3 length: 18 residues. CDR3 bases: TGTGCCAGCAGCCAAGAAAAGGATTGGGGCCTTCCCTACAATGAGCAGTTCTTC. This codes for CASSQEKDWGLPYNEQFF.

The chain recombines TRBV5-6 with TRBJ2-7, with D unresolved. Trimming took 4 bases from V and 0 from J, leaving 8 bases between them. This CDR3 spans 13 amino acids. Germline V gene sequence: CDR1 SGHDT, CDR2 YYEEEE. The CDR3: CASSLGSSYEQYF. For the CDR3, the DNA is TGTGCCAGCAGCCTAGGATCCTCCTACGAGCAGTACTTC.

This chain joins TRBV6-5 and TRBJ1-4; D unclear. The CDR3 runs to 15 residues. The V end was cut by 6 bases, the J end by 0 bases, with 11 bases between. Germline V gene lookup returns CDR1 MNHEY and CDR2 SVGAGI. The CDR3 nucleotides read TGTGCCAGCAGCAGGACGGAAGCAACTAATGAAAAACTGTTTTTT. Translating gives CASSRTEATNEKLFF.

This chain links TRBV12-3 or TRBV12-4 with TRBJ2-1; possible D gene TRBD1, 6 bases. CDR3 length: 13 residues. The V gene lost 6 bases and the J gene lost 8 bases, with 14 bases spanning the gap. The CDR3 loop is CASRSRGSDEQFF. CDR3 in DNA: TGTGCCAGCAGGTCCAGGGGTAGCGATGAGCAGTTCTTC.

This chain connects TRBV28 to TRBJ2-7; 11 bases are a match to TRBD1. With V trimmed by 5 bases and J by 3 bases, 3 bases remained unmatched. Germline V CDR1 and CDR2: MDHEN, SYDVKM. This CDR3 spans 14 amino acids. CDR3 residues: CASSRGQGGYEQYF. The CDR3 bases are TGTGCCAGCAGTCGGGGACAGGGGGGCTACGAGCAGTACTTC.

In DNA form, the CDR3 reads TGCGCCAGCAGCTTCGACCGGGACATCGGCTTCAACCTCCACTTT. Translation gives CASSFDRDIGFNLHF. The chain recombines TRBV5-1 with TRBJ1-6; perhaps TRBD1 as D (6 bases). This CDR3 is 15 amino acids long. Germline values: CDR1 SGHRS, CDR2 YFSETQ. V was pared by 2 bases and J by 15 bases, with 21 bases between.

This chain uses TRBV29-1 with TRBJ2-2; perhaps TRBD1 as D (6 bases). Trimming took 6 bases from V and 0 from J, leaving 11 bases between them. The CDR3 covers 14 residues. Germline V gene data show CDR1 as SQVTM and CDR2 as ANQGSEA. DNA of the CDR3: TGCAGCGTGGACAGTGCTTCGAACACCGGGGAGCTGTTTTTT. Translation: CSVDSASNTGELFF.

V is TRBV5-1 and J is TRBJ1-1; D not certain. V gave up 5 bases and J gave up 0 bases, with 5 bases separating them. The CDR3 extends over 12 amino acids. CDR1 and CDR2 from the germline V gene are SGHRS and YFSETQ. CDR3 loop: CASSFMNTEAFF. DNA of the CDR3: TGCGCCAGCAGTTTTATGAACACTGAAGCTTTCTTT.

The CDR3 region has the DNA TGTGCCAGTAGGGTGACTAGCGGGGGTACCAAAAACATTCAGTACTTC. This sequence encodes CASRVTSGGTKNIQYF. The chain carries TRBV19 and TRBJ2-4, with 12 bases matching TRBD2. Per germline, CDR1 LNHDA and CDR2 SQIVND (reference sequence). The length of the CDR3 is 16 residues. Trimming removed 6 bases from V and 2 bases from J; junction bases left unmatched: 5.

The V and J genes are TRBV28 and TRBJ1-5; D is ambiguous. Trimming took 4 bases from V and 0 from J, leaving 13 bases between them. CDR3 size: 16 residues. Germline V gives CDR1 MDHEN, CDR2 SYDVKM. The CDR3 region has the DNA TGTGCCAGCAGTTCCATGCGTCGGTATAGCAATCAGCCCCAGCATTTT. Translated, it gives CASSSMRRYSNQPQHF.

This clone is a singleton in its sample. This chain joins TRBV14 and TRBJ2-2, with unresolved D. This CDR3 contains 14 residues. CDR1 and CDR2 from the germline V gene are SGHDN and FVKESK. Between the trimmed V and J ends, which lost 1 base and 4 bases, there was a span of 7 bases. DNA for the CDR3: TGTGCCAGCAGCCAAGTTAGGGCCACCGGGGAGCTGTTTTTT. This translates into CASSQVRATGELFF. The whole variable domain, remainder taken from reference TRBV14 and TRBJ2-2, is EAGVTQFPSHSVIEKGQTVTLRCDPISGHDNLYWYRRVMGKEIKFLLHFVKESKQDESGMPNNRFLAERTGGTYSTLKVQPAELEDSGVYFCASSQVRATGELFFGEGSRLTVL.

This chain's CDR3 is CASSGLGQGYNEQFF. The CDR3 coding sequence is TGTGCCAGTAGTGGCTTGGGACAGGGGTACAATGAGCAGTTCTTC. This chain uses TRBV28 with TRBJ2-1; TRBD1 aligns across 10 bases. V trimming: 9 bases; J trimming: 4 bases; junction bases outside the gene matches: 9. The CDR3 sequence is 15 residues long. Germline assignment: CDR1 MDHEN and CDR2 SYDVKM.

J is TRBJ2-1 and V is TRBV5-4, with 10 bases lining up with TRBD2. This CDR3 is 15 amino acids long. Per the germline V gene, CDR1 is SGHNT and CDR2 is YYREEE (reference sequence). The junction had 5 bases not matched to a gene; V was cut back by 2 bases and J by 6 bases. Here the CDR3 reads CASSFSGGPANEQFF. In nucleotides, the CDR3 is TGTGCCAGCAGCTTTAGCGGGGGGCCCGCCAATGAGCAGTTCTTC.

The CDR3 spells CASSPGNQETQYF. The CDR3, as DNA: TGTGCCAGCAGCCCCGGCAACCAAGAGACCCAGTACTTC. V and J are TRBV7-7 and TRBJ2-5; no definite D call. Germline V gives CDR1 SSHAT, CDR2 FNYEAQ (reference sequence). The CDR3 is made up of 13 amino acids. Deletions cut 5 bases from V and 0 bases from J, with 7 bases between. Full variable domain (remainder filled in from reference TRBV7-7 and TRBJ2-5): GAGVSQSPRYKVTKRGQDVTLRCDPISSHATLYWYQQALGQGPEFLTYFNYEAQPDKSGLPSDRFSAERPEGSISTLTIQRTEQRDSAMYRCASSPGNQETQYFGPGTRLLVL.

This chain connects TRBV5-4 to TRBJ1-2, with D possibly TRBD1 on 6 matching bases. CDR1 is SGHNT and CDR2 is YYREEE in the germline V gene (reference sequence). Trimming shortened V by 0 bases and J by 4 bases, and 10 bases separated the two germline ends. CDR3 length: 14 residues. Here the CDR3 reads CASSLVQGGYGYTF. As DNA, the CDR3 is TGTGCCAGCAGCTTGGTACAGGGAGGCTATGGCTACACCTTC.

The chain is built from TRBV7-9 and TRBJ2-5, with D unclear. This CDR3 spans 12 amino acids. V lost 2 bases, J lost 5 bases, and 6 bases lay in between. The germline gives CDR1 SEHNR, CDR2 FQNEAQ (reference sequence). The CDR3 is CASSLIGETQYF. Here the CDR3 DNA reads TGTGCCAGCAGCTTAATTGGGGAGACCCAGTACTTC.

This chain links TRBV4-3 with TRBJ1-5; D is unresolved. Germline CDR1 and CDR2: LGHNA and YSLEER. CDR3 size: 14 residues. Trimming took 0 bases from V and 9 from J, leaving 12 bases between them. The CDR3 loop reads CASSQDKRWGPQHF. As DNA, the CDR3 is TGCGCCAGCAGCCAAGATAAGAGATGGGGGCCCCAGCATTTT.

The chain employs TRBV5-1 and TRBJ2-5; D might be TRBD2 (6 bases). Trimming cost V 3 bases and J 4 bases, with 10 bases left between them. Germline assignment: CDR1 SGHRS and CDR2 YFSETQ. The CDR3 spans 13 residues. CDR3 sequence: CASSSQGGETQYF. The CDR3 DNA follows: TGCGCCAGCAGCTCTCAGGGAGGAGAGACCCAGTACTTC.

V and J are TRBV30 and TRBJ1-6, with D possibly matching TRBD1 (6 bases). This CDR3 is built from 13 residues. The V end lost 3 bases, the J end lost 8 bases, and 11 bases lay between the germline ends. The germline V gene has CDR1 GTSNPN and CDR2 SVGIG (reference sequence). CDR3 DNA: TGTGCCTGGAGAAGGGGGGGTGATTCACCCCTCCACTTT. Translation gives CAWRRGGDSPLHF.